This TCR beta chain derives from a study of shared clonotypes between healthy human individuals. Study information: Donors consisted of two women and three men between 18 and 49. Per donor, CD8 memory used one plate, CD8 naive used two, CD4 memory used three and CD4 naive used three.

V shed 5 bases, J shed 5 bases, and the junction held 11 bases outside the gene matches. Germline V lookup: CDR1 MNHEY, CDR2 SMNVEV (reference sequence). This CDR3 is 15 amino acids long. Only CD45RO-negative cells positively selected for CCR7 counted as naive CD8 cells, so terminally differentiated effector memory CD45RA+ cells were excluded. Data came from immunoSEQ multiplex PCR; TCRdb stores just in-frame clones and leaves some out. The sample carries under 2,000,000 clones, roughly 95% recorded once. Sequenced input: naive CD8+ T cells sorted from blood. This receptor was taken from a man younger than 35 in good health. The chain recombines TRBV27 with TRBJ2-7, with TRBD2 matching over 8 bases. The CDR3 DNA reads TGTGCCAGCAGTCCCCCCGGGGGGGCGGGAGACGAGCAGTACTTC. This translates into CASSPPGGAGDEQYF.